Listed here is a single T cell receptor (beta chain). CD8+ and CD4+ T cells from blood underwent TCR beta sequencing, which was carried out in a high-throughput format. Purification of the CD8+ and CD4+ T cells relied on negative isolation, and TEMRA cells underwent FACS enrichment. This sample was included in a study of CD8 T cells in Susac syndrome. This CDR3 contains 14 residues. Trimming took off 4 bases at V and 9 bases at J, with 19 bases between the two ends. CDR1 GTSNPN and CDR2 SVGIG come from the germline V gene (reference sequence). A quantity of about 0.5 to 1 ug RNA underwent reverse transcription using random hexamers. Amplification of TCR beta CDR3 spanned 54 Vbeta and 13 Jbeta via immunoSEQ multiplex PCR. One entry per CDR3 protein results from TCRdb running MiXCR on the immunoSEQ multiplex PCR reads. The sample lists some 220,000 distinct CDR3 sequences; 95% were seen once.

V and J are TRBV30 and TRBJ1-5; TRBD1 might be the D (5 bases). The receptor was derived from a human donor with multiple sclerosis. What was sequenced was CD4+ T cells from PBMCs. The CDR3 sequence: CAWNPMGTVGPQHF. CDR3 DNA sequence: TGTGCCTGGAACCCCATGGGGACGGTGGGGCCCCAGCATTTT.